This T cell receptor beta chain was identified in a study of blood T cell repertoires in COVID-19. The germline CDR1 and CDR2 sequences are MDHEN and SYDVKM. This CDR3 spans 13 amino acids. With V trimmed by 6 bases and J by 2 bases, 4 bases remained unmatched. Data came from immunoSEQ multiplex PCR; TCRdb stores just in-frame clones and leaves some out. The sample lists about 39,000 clones, over 85% occurring once. This chain links TRBV28 with TRBJ2-7; 7 bases are a match to TRBD1. This clonotype was sampled from a human donor with active COVID-19. The donor label of this sample is uncertain. The sample was peripheral blood. The CDR3 is CASRGQKPYEQYF. Written as DNA, the CDR3 is TGTGCCAGCAGGGGACAGAAACCCTACGAGCAGTACTTC.